Listed here is a single T cell receptor beta chain. TCRdb's table, derived via immunoSEQ multiplex PCR, lists solely in-frame clones and lacks some. The sample has some 310,000 clones; almost 90% are singletons. These data are taken from a study of blood T cell repertoires in COVID-19. Germline values: CDR1 LNHDA, CDR2 SQIVND (reference sequence). The CDR3 is 14 residues long. V lost 4 bases and J lost 2; bases outside the gene matches: 1. The source is a woman in her twenties or thirties with COVID-19, enrolled during active disease. The J gene is TRBJ1-3, the V gene TRBV19; 8 nucleotides agree with TRBD1. The sample was peripheral blood. The CDR3 is CASSTTGAGNTIYF. CDR3 DNA: TGTGCCAGTAGTACGACAGGGGCTGGAAACACCATATATTTT.